The 32 T cell receptor beta chains below all came from one sample that was sequenced in a study of T cells in Graves' hyperthyroidism and ophthalmopathy. TCR beta CDR3 region amplification was performed from RNA transcripts. HTBI primers were the set used in a first-round RT-PCR of the TCR CDR3. TCRdb itself ran the multiplex PCR reads through MiXCR, one entry per CDR3 protein. The data hold around 690,000 distinct CDR3 sequences, with about 18% observed a single time. Sequencing was carried out using blood. The receptors stem from a man over 45 with Graves' hyperthyroidism.

This clonotype has ten or more counts. The chain's CDR3 is CASSRRLAGFYNEQFF. CDR3 nucleotides: TGTGCCAGCAGCCGTCGACTAGCGGGATTCTACAATGAGCAGTTCTTC. The chain employs TRBV14 and TRBJ2-1; 11 bases agree with TRBD2. Trimming cost V 4 bases and J 3 bases; bases outside gene matches: 5. Germline-derived CDR1 and CDR2 are SGHDN and FVKESK. This CDR3 is built from 16 residues.

In its sample, this clonotype was seen many times. The chain has TRBV7-9 and TRBJ1-2; D unresolved. Deletions cut 1 base from V and 5 bases from J, with 5 bases between. This CDR3 region has 12 residues. CDR1 is SEHNR and CDR2 is FQNEAQ in the germline V gene (reference sequence). The CDR3 bases are TGTGCCAGCAGCTTAGACGATTATGGCTACACCTTC. It codes for CASSLDDYGYTF.

The chain uses TRBV19 and TRBJ1-1, with 7 bases aligning to TRBD1. This CDR3 contains 14 residues. CDR1 is LNHDA and CDR2 is SQIVND in the germline V gene (reference sequence). The J segment lost 6 bases and the V segment lost 6 bases, leaving 10 bases of the junction unmatched. The CDR3 DNA follows: TGTGCCAGTAGGCAACCGACAGGGATTGCTGAAGCTTTCTTT. Amino acids: CASRQPTGIAEAFF.

This clonotype was observed a handful of times. The chain couples TRBV19 to TRBJ2-6, with D possibly TRBD2 on 5 matching bases. Trimming removed 10 bases from V and 2 bases from J, with 15 bases in between. The germline gives CDR1 LNHDA, CDR2 SQIVND (reference sequence). The CDR3 consists of 15 residues. The CDR3 sequence is CATGVQGPGANVLTF. Here the CDR3 DNA reads TGTGCCACCGGGGTACAAGGGCCTGGGGCCAACGTCCTGACTTTC.

About this clonotype itself: One base away lies a much larger clone, so this may be a sequencing read error. The V call is TRBV7-2, the J call TRBJ2-5; D possibly corresponds to TRBD1 (6 bases). Germline CDR1 is SGHTA and CDR2 is FQGNSA. The CDR3 sequence is 15 residues long. The CDR3, as DNA: TGTGCCAGCAGCTTAGGGGCGCAGGGGTCGGAGACCAAGTACTTC. This gives the protein CASSLGAQGSETKYF.

This clonotype was seen many times. The chain has TRBV5-1 and TRBJ2-1; weak D call: TRBD1 (5 bases). Germline V CDR1 and CDR2: SGHRS, YFSETQ. The CDR3 runs 13 residues. The ends were cut back, 4 bases at V and 11 bases at J, with 16 bases in the middle. The CDR3 region is CASSNGQGFKQFF. The CDR3 nucleotides are TGCGCCAGCAGCAATGGGCAGGGTTTCAAGCAGTTCTTC.

In its sample, this clonotype was seen a few times. The rearrangement uses TRBV4-1 and TRBJ2-7; TRBD1 is a possible D gene (6 bases). The CDR3 totals 16 residues. Trimming pared 1 base from V and 0 bases from J, leaving 13 bases between. Germline V gives CDR1 MGHRA, CDR2 YSYEKL. Here the CDR3 reads CASSQGEKDSSYEQYF. The CDR3 DNA is TGCGCCAGCAGCCAAGGAGAGAAGGACAGCTCCTACGAGCAGTACTTC.

The rearrangement links TRBV28 to TRBJ1-2, with D unclear. V was clipped by 4 bases and J by 10 bases, with 10 bases between them. This CDR3 comprises 11 residues. Germline CDR1 reads MDHEN; CDR2 reads SYDVKM. DNA of the CDR3: TGTGCCAGCAGTTCCAGGAGTTTCTACACCTTC. Translating gives CASSSRSFYTF.

There are many counts of this clonotype. The chain uses TRBV20-1 and TRBJ2-7; the D is unclear. Germline CDR1 reads DFQATT; CDR2 reads SNEGSKA (reference sequence). This CDR3 is built from 13 residues. The V end lost 0 bases, the J end lost 2 bases, and 8 bases lay between the germline ends. For the CDR3, the DNA is TGCAGTGCTAGAGATCCCCCCGCCTACGAGCAGTACTTC. Protein product: CSARDPPAYEQYF.

This clonotype was seen at least ten times. J is TRBJ2-3 and V is TRBV7-6, with TRBD1 matching over 9 bases. V shed 5 bases, J shed 2 bases, and the junction held 5 bases outside the gene matches. The V gene's germline CDR1 is SGHVS and CDR2 FNYEAQ. The CDR3 totals 15 residues. CDR3 residues: CASSPGTGHTDTQYF. The DNA of the CDR3 is TGTGCCAGCAGCCCCGGGACAGGGCACACAGATACGCAGTATTTT.

This clonotype was counted only a few times. The rearrangement links TRBV30 to TRBJ1-2; D possibly corresponds to TRBD1 (5 bases). Germline CDR1 is GTSNPN and CDR2 is SVGIG (reference sequence). This CDR3 region has 15 residues. The V end lost 0 bases, the J end lost 3 bases, and 14 bases lay between the germline ends. The CDR3 coding sequence is TGTGCCTGGAGTGTAAAAGGCAGGGCTTACTATGGCTACACCTTC. It specifies CAWSVKGRAYYGYTF.

This clonotype appeared once. J is TRBJ2-7 and V is TRBV5-1, with D possibly matching TRBD1 (5 bases). Germline values: CDR1 SGHRS, CDR2 YFSETQ. V was shortened by 0 bases and J by 0 bases, with 19 bases between the two germline ends. CDR3 length equals 18 residues. The CDR3 loop is CASSLALGHREASYEQYF. The CDR3 bases are TGCGCCAGCAGCTTGGCCCTAGGACACCGCGAAGCCTCCTACGAGCAGTACTTC.

In regard to this clonotype: A much more abundant neighbour one base away suggests this may be a read error. No conserved phenylalanine or tryptophan ends this CDR3, so it is likely a read error. V is TRBV6-1 and J is TRBJ1-5; 9 nucleotides line up with TRBD1. The CDR3 runs to 15 residues. The germline V gene encodes CDR1 MNHNS and CDR2 SASEGT. Trimming cost V 6 bases and J 0 bases; bases outside gene matches: 3. Written as DNA, the CDR3 is TGTGCCAGCAGGCGGACAGGGGATAGCAATCAGCCCCAGCATGTT. This gives the protein CASRRTGDSNQPQHV.

Here the CDR3 DNA reads TGTGCCACCAGCCGGACTACCACAGATACGCAGTATTTT. It codes for CATSRTTTDTQYF. The chain employs TRBV24-1 and TRBJ2-3; D possibly corresponds to TRBD2 (6 bases). Germline-derived CDR1 and CDR2 are KGHDR and SFDVKD. V lost 7 bases and J lost 2, with 9 bases in between. The CDR3 runs to 13 residues.

This rearrangement joins TRBV4-3 to TRBJ1-1; the match to TRBD1 covers 8 bases. V lost 1 base, J lost 11 bases, and 3 bases stayed unmatched. This CDR3 is 12 amino acids long. From germline, CDR1 is LGHNA and CDR2 YSLEER. CDR3 sequence reads: CASSQGQGRAFF. CDR3 DNA: TGCGCCAGCAGCCAAGGACAGGGGAGGGCTTTCTTT.

The chain employs TRBV29-1 and TRBJ2-3; D is tentatively TRBD1 or TRBD2 (6 bases each). Germline V gene lookup returns CDR1 SQVTM and CDR2 ANQGSEA. V was cut by 4 bases and J by 1 base, with 15 bases left in between. The CDR3 consists of 15 residues. CDR3 sequence: CSVGQGRFRTDTQYF. Here the CDR3 DNA reads TGCAGCGTTGGGCAGGGGAGGTTTCGCACAGATACGCAGTATTTT.

In this sample, this clonotype turned up many times. V gene TRBV27 combines with J gene TRBJ2-2, with D hard to call. Trimming stripped 1 base from V and 6 bases from J, with 12 bases between. This CDR3 has 15 amino acids. Germline loops: CDR1 MNHEY, CDR2 SMNVEV (reference sequence). For the CDR3, the DNA is TGTGCCAGCAGTTTATACCCCCAACGGGCCGGGGAGCTGTTTTTT. Its translation is CASSLYPQRAGELFF.

This clonotype was seen more than once but under ten times. The CDR3 loop is CASSKGQGNSYEQYF. CDR3 DNA sequence: TGTGCCAGTAGTAAAGGACAGGGAAATTCCTACGAGCAGTACTTC. This chain uses TRBV19 with TRBJ2-7, with 8 nucleotides matching TRBD1. From germline, CDR1 is LNHDA and CDR2 SQIVND (reference sequence). Trimming took 4 bases from V and 1 from J; bases not matched to a gene: 6. The CDR3 has 15 amino acids.

The chain employs TRBV20-1 and TRBJ1-4; 7 bases match TRBD1. The CDR3 is made up of 16 amino acids. CDR1 is DFQATT, CDR2 SNEGSKA, per germline (reference sequence). The ends lost 1 base at V and 3 bases at J; junction bases unmatched: 8. CDR3 nucleotide sequence: TGCAGTGCTAGAGCACAGGGGCTTCCTGCTAATGAAAAACTGTTTTTT. Its protein product is CSARAQGLPANEKLFF.

Only a few counts were recorded for this clonotype. The chain links TRBV5-1 to TRBJ2-7, with a weak D call TRBD1 (5 bases). V dropped 0 bases and J dropped 4 bases, with 11 bases sitting between them. Germline V gives CDR1 SGHRS, CDR2 YFSETQ. The CDR3 runs to 14 residues. CDR3 sequence (DNA): TGCGCCAGCAGCTTGGGACAGATTTTTTACGAGCAGTACTTC. This sequence encodes CASSLGQIFYEQYF.

In its sample, this clonotype was seen once. V and J are TRBV6-5 and TRBJ1-5, with TRBD1 identical over 7 bases. There are 14 residues in the CDR3. Germline lookup yields CDR1 MNHEY and CDR2 SVGAGI. Trimming at V came to 6 bases and at J to 7 bases, leaving 9 bases not matched to a gene. This CDR3 reads CASSYRGTAQPQHF. The DNA of the CDR3 is TGTGCCAGCAGCTACAGGGGTACCGCCCAGCCCCAGCATTTT.

This clonotype was recorded many times. The chain uses TRBV7-8 and TRBJ1-1; possible D gene TRBD1, 5 bases. Germline CDR1 and CDR2: SGHVS and FQNEAQ. V dropped 1 base and J dropped 8 bases, with 11 bases sitting between them. The CDR3 is made up of 13 amino acids. The CDR3: CASSLGPEGEAFF. Written as DNA, the CDR3 is TGTGCCAGCAGCTTAGGACCGGAGGGGGAAGCTTTCTTT.

This clonotype showed up just a few times. The CDR3 here is CASCSQPGLGGYEQFF. The CDR3, as DNA: TGTGCCAGCTGCTCCCAACCGGGACTTGGGGGATATGAGCAGTTCTTC. The V gene is TRBV5-6, the J gene TRBJ2-1; a weak D match, TRBD2 (6 bases). The CDR3 covers 16 residues. Trimming pared 7 bases from V and 8 bases from J, leaving 25 bases between. CDR1 is SGHDT and CDR2 is YYEEEE in the germline V gene.

The chain couples TRBV6-1 to TRBJ1-1; a weak D match, TRBD1 (6 bases). The germline gives CDR1 MNHNS, CDR2 SASEGT. Trimming stripped 7 bases from V and 3 bases from J, with 15 bases between. The CDR3 has 14 residues. CDR3 nucleotide sequence: TGTGCCAGCAAAAAGGGGGGTATGGACACTGAAGCTTTCTTT. It translates to CASKKGGMDTEAFF.

This clonotype showed up just a few times. V gene TRBV25-1 combines with J gene TRBJ1-3; possible D gene TRBD1, 5 bases. V lost 3 bases to trimming and J lost 0 bases, with 24 bases between them. The germline V gene has CDR1 MGHDK and CDR2 SYGVNS. The CDR3 runs to 20 residues. CDR3 residues: CASSERGTGHGGCSGNTIYF. CDR3 nucleotide sequence: TGTGCCAGCAGTGAGCGAGGGACGGGGCACGGTGGATGCTCTGGAAACACCATATATTTT.

The chain combines TRBV14 with TRBJ2-1; D remains ambiguous. V was clipped by 2 bases and J by 10 bases, with 21 bases between them. The CDR3 is 16 residues long. Germline lookup yields CDR1 SGHDN and CDR2 FVKESK. The CDR3 region has the DNA TGTGCCAGCAGCCAATATTTATTCTGGGGATTGGGGGAGCAGTTCTTC. Encoded protein: CASSQYLFWGLGEQFF.

This clonotype occurred many times. The chain recombines TRBV18 with TRBJ1-1, with D maybe TRBD1 (5 bases). The CDR3 consists of 16 residues. The germline V gene has CDR1 KGHSH and CDR2 LQKENI. Trimming took off 3 bases at V and 2 bases at J, with 16 bases between the two ends. The CDR3 region has the DNA TGTGCCAGCTCACCGGCAGCAGGGCAGGTTAACACTGAAGCTTTCTTT. Translated, it gives CASSPAAGQVNTEAFF. The whole variable domain, filled in from reference TRBV18 and TRBJ1-1, reads NAGVMQNPRHLVRRRGQEARLRCSPMKGHSHVYWYRQLPEEGLKFMVYLQKENIIDESGMPKERFSAEFPKEGPSILRIQQVVRGDSAAYFCASSPAAGQVNTEAFFGQGTRLTVV.

This clonotype was observed many times. Sequence at one end of the junction differs from germline and may be a read error. J is TRBJ2-5 and V is TRBV7-2; TRBD1 aligns across 7 bases. Germline CDR1 and CDR2: SGHTA and FQGNSA. The length of the CDR3 is 13 residues. The CDR3 is CASSQNRGETQYF. The CDR3 nucleotides read TGTGCCAGCAGCCAAAACAGGGGCGAGACTCAGTACTTC.

Of note for this clonotype: One end of the junction varies from germline; a read error may be responsible. V is TRBV5-1 and J is TRBJ2-2; maybe TRBD2 (6 bases). CDR3 size: 16 residues. CDR1 is SGHRS and CDR2 is YFSETQ in the germline V gene. CDR3 sequence (DNA): TGCGCCGGCAGCTTCGGAGGGGCCCCGAACACCGGGGAGCTGTTTTTT. Translation gives CAGSFGGAPNTGELFF.

This clonotype was seen ten or more times. The V call is TRBV11-3, the J call TRBJ2-2, with no clear D. CDR1 SGHNT and CDR2 YENEEA come from the germline V gene. V shed 4 bases and J shed 2 bases, with 8 bases lying between them. The CDR3 is 14 residues long. The CDR3 spells CASSSDTNTGELFF. The CDR3 region has the DNA TGTGCCAGCAGCTCCGACACCAACACCGGGGAGCTGTTTTTT.

The rearrangement joins TRBV7-9 to TRBJ2-3; TRBD2 matches at 8 bases. Germline-derived CDR1 and CDR2 are SEHNR and FQNEAQ (reference sequence). The CDR3 extends over 14 amino acids. Trimming at V came to 10 bases and at J to 2 bases, leaving 8 bases not matched to a gene. The CDR3 sequence: CANDWGLDTDTQYF. CDR3 coding DNA: TGTGCCAACGACTGGGGACTAGACACAGATACGCAGTATTTT.

This clonotype has ten or more counts. The rearrangement links TRBV29-1 to TRBJ2-7; TRBD2 matches at 10 bases. The CDR3 consists of 16 residues. Germline V gene lookup returns CDR1 SQVTM and CDR2 ANQGSEA. The trim removed 0 bases at V and 4 bases at J, leaving 9 bases unmatched. The CDR3 loop reads CSVEEGLAGGRYEQYF. In nucleotides, the CDR3 is TGCAGCGTTGAAGAGGGCTTAGCGGGAGGTCGATACGAGCAGTACTTC.